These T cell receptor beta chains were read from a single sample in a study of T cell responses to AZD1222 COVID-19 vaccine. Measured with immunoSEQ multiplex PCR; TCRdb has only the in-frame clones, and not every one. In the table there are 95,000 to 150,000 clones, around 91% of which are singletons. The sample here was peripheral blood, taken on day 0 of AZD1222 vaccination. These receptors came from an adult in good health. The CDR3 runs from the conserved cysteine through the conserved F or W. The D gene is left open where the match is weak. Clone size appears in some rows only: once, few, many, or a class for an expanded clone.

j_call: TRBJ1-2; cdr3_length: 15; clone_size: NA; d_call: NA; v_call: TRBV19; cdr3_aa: CASSIGQAADYGYTF; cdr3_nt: TGTGCCAGTAGTATAGGACAGGCGGCGGACTATGGCTACACCTTC
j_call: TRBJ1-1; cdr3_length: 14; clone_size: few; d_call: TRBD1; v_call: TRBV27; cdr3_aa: CASTPGQGRTEAFF; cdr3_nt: TGTGCCAGCACCCCGGGACAGGGTAGGACTGAAGCTTTCTTT
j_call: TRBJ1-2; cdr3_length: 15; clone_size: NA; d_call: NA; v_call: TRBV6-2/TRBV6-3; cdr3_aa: CASSLGGTAVYGYTF; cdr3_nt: TGTGCCAGCAGTCTCGGAGGGACGGCAGTCTATGGCTACACCTTC
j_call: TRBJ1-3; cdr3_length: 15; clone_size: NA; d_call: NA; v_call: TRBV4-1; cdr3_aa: CASSQDRGSGNTIYF; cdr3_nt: TGCGCCAGCAGCCAAGATAGGGGCTCTGGAAACACCATATATTTT
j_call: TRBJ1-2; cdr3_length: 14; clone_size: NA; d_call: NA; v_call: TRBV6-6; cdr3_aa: CASSPTQGNYGYTF; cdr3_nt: TGTGCCAGCTCTCCCACCCAGGGGAACTATGGCTACACCTTC
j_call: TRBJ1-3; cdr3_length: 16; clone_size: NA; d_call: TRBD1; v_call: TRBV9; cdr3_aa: CASSVVGDRVGNTIYF; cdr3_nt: TGTGCCAGCAGCGTAGTGGGGGACAGAGTAGGAAACACCATATATTTT
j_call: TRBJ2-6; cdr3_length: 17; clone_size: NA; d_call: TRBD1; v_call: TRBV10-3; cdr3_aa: CAISVQGRMSGANVLTF; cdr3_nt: TGTGCCATCAGTGTACAGGGGCGGATGTCTGGGGCCAACGTCCTGACTTTC
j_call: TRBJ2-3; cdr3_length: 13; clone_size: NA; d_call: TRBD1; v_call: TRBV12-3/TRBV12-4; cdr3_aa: CASTWTGMHTQYF; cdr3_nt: TGTGCCAGCACCTGGACAGGGATGCATACGCAGTATTTT
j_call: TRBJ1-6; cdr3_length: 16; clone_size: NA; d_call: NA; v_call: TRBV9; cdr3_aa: CASSVSGTGANSPLHF; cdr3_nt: TGTGCCAGCAGCGTATCTGGTACGGGGGCTAATTCACCCCTCCACTTT
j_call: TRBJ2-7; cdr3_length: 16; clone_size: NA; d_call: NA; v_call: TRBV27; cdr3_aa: CASRGGFSPRLNEQYF; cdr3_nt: TGTGCCAGCAGGGGGGGATTTAGCCCGAGGCTAAACGAGCAGTACTTC
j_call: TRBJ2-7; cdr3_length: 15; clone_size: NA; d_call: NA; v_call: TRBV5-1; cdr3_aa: CASSLIGGGFYEQYF; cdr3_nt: TGCGCCAGCAGCTTGATAGGGGGAGGGTTTTACGAGCAGTACTTC
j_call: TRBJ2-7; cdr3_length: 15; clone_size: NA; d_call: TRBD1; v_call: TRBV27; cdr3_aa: CASSSLTGGGYEQYF; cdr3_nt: TGTGCCAGCAGTTCTCTCACAGGGGGCGGGTACGAGCAGTACTTC
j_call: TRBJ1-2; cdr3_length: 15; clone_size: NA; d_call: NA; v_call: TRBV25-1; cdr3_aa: CASSAQGHGAYGYTF; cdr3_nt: TGTGCCAGCAGTGCCCAAGGCCACGGTGCCTATGGCTACACCTTC
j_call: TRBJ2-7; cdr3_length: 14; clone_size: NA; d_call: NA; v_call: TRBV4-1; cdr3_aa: CASSLREGSWEQYF; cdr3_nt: TGCGCCAGCAGCCTACGAGAGGGTTCATGGGAGCAGTACTTC
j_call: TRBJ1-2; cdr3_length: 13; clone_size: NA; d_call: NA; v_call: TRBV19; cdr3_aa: CASKTDLNYGYTF; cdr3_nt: TGTGCCAGTAAGACGGATTTGAACTATGGCTACACCTTC
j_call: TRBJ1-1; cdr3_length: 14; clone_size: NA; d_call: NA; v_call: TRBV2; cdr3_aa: CASQMSGPESKAFF; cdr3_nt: TGTGCCAGCCAAATGTCGGGGCCGGAATCGAAGGCTTTCTTT
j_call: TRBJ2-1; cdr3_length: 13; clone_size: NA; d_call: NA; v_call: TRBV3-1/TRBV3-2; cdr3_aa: CASSFGALDEQFF; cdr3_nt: TGTGCCAGCAGCTTTGGGGCTCTTGATGAGCAGTTCTTC
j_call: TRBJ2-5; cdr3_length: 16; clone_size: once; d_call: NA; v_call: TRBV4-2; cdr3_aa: CASSQDVGRKIETQYF; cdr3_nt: TGTGCCAGCAGCCAAGACGTGGGTAGAAAGATAGAGACCCAGTACTTC
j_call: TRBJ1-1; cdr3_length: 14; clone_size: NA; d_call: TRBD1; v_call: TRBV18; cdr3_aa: CASSPDRGQTEAFF; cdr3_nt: TGTGCCAGCTCACCGGACAGGGGGCAAACTGAAGCTTTCTTT
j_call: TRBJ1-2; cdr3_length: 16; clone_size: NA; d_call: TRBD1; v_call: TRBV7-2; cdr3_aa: CASGRDSQGFGYGYTF; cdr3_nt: TGTGCCAGCGGCCGGGACAGCCAGGGTTTTGGCTATGGCTACACCTTC
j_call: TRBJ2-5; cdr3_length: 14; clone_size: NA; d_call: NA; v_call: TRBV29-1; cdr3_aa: CSIPSRGGGETQYF; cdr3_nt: TGCAGCATTCCGTCCCGGGGAGGCGGGGAGACCCAGTACTTC
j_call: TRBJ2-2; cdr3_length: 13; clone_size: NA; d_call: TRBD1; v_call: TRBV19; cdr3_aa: CAGGTGEGGELFF; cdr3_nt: TGTGCCGGAGGGACAGGGGAGGGCGGGGAGCTGTTTTTT
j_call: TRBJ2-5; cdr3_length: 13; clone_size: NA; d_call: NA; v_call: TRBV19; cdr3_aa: CASSGSEGETQYF; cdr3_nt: TGTGCCAGTAGTGGGTCCGAGGGAGAGACCCAGTACTTC
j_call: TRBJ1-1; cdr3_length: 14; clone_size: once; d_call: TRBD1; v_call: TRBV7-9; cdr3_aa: CASSFQTGGTEAFF; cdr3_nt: TGTGCCAGCAGCTTCCAGACAGGGGGCACTGAAGCTTTCTTT
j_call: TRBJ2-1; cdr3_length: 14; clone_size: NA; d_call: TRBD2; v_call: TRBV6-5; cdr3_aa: CASKWASGRDEQFF; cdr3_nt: TGTGCCAGCAAATGGGCTAGCGGGAGGGACGAGCAGTTCTTC
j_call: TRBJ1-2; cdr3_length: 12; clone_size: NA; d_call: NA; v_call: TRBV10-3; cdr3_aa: CAIHDGGYGYTF; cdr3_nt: TGTGCCATCCATGACGGGGGCTATGGCTACACCTTC
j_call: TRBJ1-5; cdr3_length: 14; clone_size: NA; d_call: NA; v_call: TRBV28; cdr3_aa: CASSFSGNGQPQHF; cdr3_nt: TGTGCCAGCAGTTTTTCGGGGAATGGGCAGCCCCAGCATTTT
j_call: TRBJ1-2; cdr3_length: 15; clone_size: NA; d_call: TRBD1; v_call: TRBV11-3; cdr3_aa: CASSEEIGTVGGYTF; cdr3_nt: TGTGCCAGCAGCGAGGAAATTGGGACAGTTGGTGGCTACACCTTC
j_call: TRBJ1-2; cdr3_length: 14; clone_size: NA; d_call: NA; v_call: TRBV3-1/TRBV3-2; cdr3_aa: CASSQERGGRGYTF; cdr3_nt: TGTGCCAGCAGCCAAGAGAGGGGGGGGAGAGGCTACACCTTC
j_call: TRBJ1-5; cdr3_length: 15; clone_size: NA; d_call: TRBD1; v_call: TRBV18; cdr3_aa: CASSPLTGGDQPQHF; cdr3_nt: TGTGCCAGCTCGCCATTGACAGGGGGAGATCAGCCCCAGCATTTT
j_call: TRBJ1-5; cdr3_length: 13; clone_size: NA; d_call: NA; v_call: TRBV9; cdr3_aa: CASSVRQDQPQHF; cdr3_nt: TGTGCCAGCAGCGTAAGACAGGATCAGCCCCAGCATTTT
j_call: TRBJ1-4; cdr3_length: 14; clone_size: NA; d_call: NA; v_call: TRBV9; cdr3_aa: CASSQGSTNEKLFF; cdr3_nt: TGTGCCAGTTCACAGGGCTCAACTAATGAAAAACTGTTTTTT
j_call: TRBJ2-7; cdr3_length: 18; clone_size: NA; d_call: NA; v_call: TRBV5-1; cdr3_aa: CASSSEASGRLSSYEQYF; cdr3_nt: TGCGCCAGCAGCTCAGAAGCTTCGGGACGCTTGAGCTCCTACGAGCAGTACTTC
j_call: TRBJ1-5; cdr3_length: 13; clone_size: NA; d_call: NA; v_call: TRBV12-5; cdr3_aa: CASGGVPGQPQHF; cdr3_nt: TGTGCTAGTGGGGGGGTCCCAGGCCAGCCCCAGCATTTT
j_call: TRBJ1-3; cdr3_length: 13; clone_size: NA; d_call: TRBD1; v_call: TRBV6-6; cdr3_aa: CASTGQDGNTIYF; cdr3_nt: TGTGCCAGCACCGGACAGGATGGAAACACCATATATTTT
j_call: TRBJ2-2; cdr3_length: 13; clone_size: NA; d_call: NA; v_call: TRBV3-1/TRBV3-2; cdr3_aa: CASSRGLTGELFF; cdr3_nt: TGTGCCAGCAGCCGAGGGCTAACCGGGGAGCTGTTTTTT
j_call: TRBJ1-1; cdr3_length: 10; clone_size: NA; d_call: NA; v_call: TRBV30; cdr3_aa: CAWRGTEAFF; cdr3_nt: TGTGCCTGGAGGGGCACTGAAGCTTTCTTT
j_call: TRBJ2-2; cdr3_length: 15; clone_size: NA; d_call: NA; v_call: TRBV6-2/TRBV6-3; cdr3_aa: CASSYLGGNTGELFF; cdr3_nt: TGTGCCAGCAGTTACTTGGGGGGTAACACCGGGGAGCTGTTTTTT
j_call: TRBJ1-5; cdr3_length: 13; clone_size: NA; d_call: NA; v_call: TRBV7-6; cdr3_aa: CASSLVLNQPQHF; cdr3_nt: TGTGCCAGCAGCTTAGTGTTAAATCAGCCCCAGCATTTT
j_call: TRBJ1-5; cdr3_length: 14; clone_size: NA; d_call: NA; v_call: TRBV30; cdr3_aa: CAWTWQGTYQPQHF; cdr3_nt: TGTGCCTGGACGTGGCAGGGCACTTATCAGCCCCAGCATTTT
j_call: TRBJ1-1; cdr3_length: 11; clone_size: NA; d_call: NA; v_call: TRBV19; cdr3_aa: CASSMWGEAFF; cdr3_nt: TGTGCCAGTAGTATGTGGGGGGAAGCTTTCTTT
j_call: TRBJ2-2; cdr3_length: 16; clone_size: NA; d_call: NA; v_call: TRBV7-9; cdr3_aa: CASSEGLKQWTGELFF; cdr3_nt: TGTGCCAGCAGCGAGGGCCTTAAGCAATGGACCGGGGAGCTGTTTTTT
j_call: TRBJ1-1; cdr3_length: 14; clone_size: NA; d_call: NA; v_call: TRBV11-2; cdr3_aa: CASSLARAGGEAFF; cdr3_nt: TGTGCCAGCAGCTTAGCCCGGGCTGGGGGTGAAGCTTTCTTT
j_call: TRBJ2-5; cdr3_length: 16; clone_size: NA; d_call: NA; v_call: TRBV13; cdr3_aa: CASSKREIALQETQYF; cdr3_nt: TGTGCCAGCAGTAAGAGGGAGATCGCCCTCCAAGAGACCCAGTACTTC
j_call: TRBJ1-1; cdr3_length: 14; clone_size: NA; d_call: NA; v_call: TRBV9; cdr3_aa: CASSVTAGNTEAFF; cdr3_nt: TGTGCCAGCAGCGTAACCGCGGGGAACACTGAAGCTTTCTTT
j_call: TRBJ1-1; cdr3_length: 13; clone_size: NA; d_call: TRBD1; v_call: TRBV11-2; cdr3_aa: CASSIQGGTEAFF; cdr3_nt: TGTGCCAGCAGTATACAGGGGGGCACTGAAGCTTTCTTT
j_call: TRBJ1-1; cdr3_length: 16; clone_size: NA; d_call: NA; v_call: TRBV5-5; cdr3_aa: CASSSNPSQGNTEAFF; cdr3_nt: TGTGCCAGCAGCTCTAACCCGTCACAGGGGAACACTGAAGCTTTCTTT
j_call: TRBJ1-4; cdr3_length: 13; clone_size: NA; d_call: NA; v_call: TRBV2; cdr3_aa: CASSAGELEKLFF; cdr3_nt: TGTGCCAGCAGTGCAGGGGAATTGGAAAAACTGTTTTTT
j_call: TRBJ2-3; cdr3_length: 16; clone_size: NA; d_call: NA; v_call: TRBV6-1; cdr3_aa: CASSEVWGAGSDTQYF; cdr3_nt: TGTGCCAGCAGTGAGGTTTGGGGGGCCGGGTCAGATACGCAGTATTTT
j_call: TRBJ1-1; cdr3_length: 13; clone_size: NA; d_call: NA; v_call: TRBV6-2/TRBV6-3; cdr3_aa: CASRFIAYSEAFF; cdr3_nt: TGTGCCAGCCGTTTTATCGCCTACTCTGAAGCTTTCTTT
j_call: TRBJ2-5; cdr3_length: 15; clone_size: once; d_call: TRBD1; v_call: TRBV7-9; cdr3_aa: CASSTTDRYQETQYF; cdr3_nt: TGTGCCAGCAGCACCACGGACAGGTACCAAGAGACCCAGTACTTC
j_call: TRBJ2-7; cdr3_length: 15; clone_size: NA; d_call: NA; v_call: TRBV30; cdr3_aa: CAWSVKGIGRYEQYF; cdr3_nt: TGTGCCTGGAGTGTAAAGGGTATTGGGAGATACGAGCAGTACTTC